The subject of this entry is one T cell receptor (beta chain). Its antigen remains unidentified. A much larger clone lies a single base off, so this may be a read error. This record belongs to a study of regulatory T cells in long-lasting Graves disease. Overall study results and limits: Persistent patients shared more public clonotypes (under 3,000) than newly diagnosed patients (around 1,000).

CDR3 length: 14 amino acids. In germline, CDR1 is SGDLS, CDR2 YYNGEE. Investigators prepared the TCR beta libraries by applying iRepertoire HTBI primers and Arm-PCR of CDR3 regions. TCRdb re-called the multiplex PCR reads with MiXCR, one entry per CDR3 protein. The table records just over 600,000 distinct CDR3 sequences, around 15% of them present only once. Time point in this sample: newly diagnosed GD, antithyroid drugs for less than 3 months. Making the TCR library involved RNA that had been extracted from PBMCs. The sample was also reused in another study, on T cells in Graves' hyperthyroidism and ophthalmopathy.

This sequence was found in a woman aged 25-40 years with Graves disease. V is TRBV9 and J is TRBJ2-5, with D possibly TRBD2 on 6 matching bases. Sample: peripheral blood mononuclear cells (PBMCs), taken at new diagnosis, from a patient treated with antithyroid drugs. This chain's CDR3 is CASSVGSNQETQCF. The CDR3 DNA reads TGTGCCAGCAGCGTCGGGAGTAATCAAGAGACCCAGTGCTTC.